This TCR beta chain was profiled in a study of T cell responses to AZD1222 COVID-19 vaccine. Study-level results: Females outnumbered males among donors, who were mostly white British; clonal diversity was possibly underestimated.

CDR1 and CDR2 from the germline V gene are SGHNT and YYREEE (reference sequence). Trimming left V 7 bases short and J 1 base short, with 11 bases between. The CDR3 length is 14 residues. Assay: immunoSEQ multiplex PCR; the TCRdb copy retains only in-frame clones and omits some. The sample holds under 150,000 clones; 85% to 95% are singletons and the top ten take less than 9.5%. In regard to this clone: Its antigen is currently unknown.

The TCR comes from an adult who received the AZD1222 COVID-19 vaccine. The sequences come from peripheral blood, collected 28 days after the second AZD1222 dose. V is TRBV5-4 and J is TRBJ2-2, with D perhaps matching TRBD2 (5 bases). CDR3 amino acids: CASDTEGNTGELFF. The CDR3 DNA sequence: TGTGCCAGCGATACCGAGGGGAACACCGGGGAGCTGTTTTTT.